These 4 T cell receptor beta chains were all obtained from the same sample, sequenced in a study of blood T cell repertoires in COVID-19. The data were produced by immunoSEQ multiplex PCR, yet TCRdb's version contains in-frame clones alone and is incomplete. The table records nearly 250,000 clones, more than 75% of them present only once. Sequenced: peripheral blood. Receptors originate from a woman of 80 years or more with COVID-19, enrolled during active disease.

In its sample, this clone was seen once. The chain carries TRBV18 and TRBJ1-4, with a weak D call TRBD1 (6 bases). Trimming took off 8 bases at V and 4 bases at J, with 11 bases between the two ends. This CDR3 contains 13 residues. Germline-derived CDR1 and CDR2 are KGHSH and LQKENI. Here the CDR3 DNA reads TGTGCCAGCGCCAGGGGTGGTAATGAAAAACTGTTTTTT. This encodes CASARGGNEKLFF. Full variable domain (remainder filled in from reference TRBV18 and TRBJ1-4): NAGVMQNPRHLVRRRGQEARLRCSPMKGHSHVYWYRQLPEEGLKFMVYLQKENIIDESGMPKERFSAEFPKEGPSILRIQQVVRGDSAAYFCASARGGNEKLFFGSGTQLSVL.

CDR3 nucleotide sequence: TGTGCCAGCAGCTTAAGTTTGAGGGACAGGGGACCTTATGGCTACACCTTC. It codes for CASSLSLRDRGPYGYTF. The J gene is TRBJ1-2, the V gene TRBV13, with 10 bases fitting TRBD1. The CDR3 is made up of 17 amino acids. V gave up 2 bases and J gave up 5 bases; unmatched junction bases: 11. Per germline, CDR1 PRHDT and CDR2 FYEKMQ (reference sequence).

This clone was seen once. The chain carries TRBV11-2 and TRBJ2-2; D ambiguous. Trimming took off 0 bases at V and 2 bases at J, with 7 bases between the two ends. The germline V gene has CDR1 SGHAT and CDR2 FQNNGV. There are 15 residues in the CDR3. CDR3 coding DNA: TGTGCCAGCAGCTTAGAGATCACTAACACCGGGGAGCTGTTTTTT. Translated: CASSLEITNTGELFF.

This chain joins TRBV5-1 and TRBJ2-3; 13 positions match TRBD2. The CDR3 totals 17 residues. V shed 5 bases, J shed 4 bases, and the junction held 10 bases outside the gene matches. Germline V gives CDR1 SGHRS, CDR2 YFSETQ. The CDR3 region is CASRRTSGGSSPDTQYF. In nucleotides, the CDR3 is TGCGCCAGCAGACGGACTAGCGGGGGTTCGAGCCCAGATACGCAGTATTTT.